One and the same sample provided the 2 T cell receptor beta chains below, sequenced in a study of T cell responses to AZD1222 COVID-19 vaccine. Generated by immunoSEQ multiplex PCR, the TCRdb table keeps only in-frame clones and is missing some. The table includes about 92,000 clones, about 88% detected once. The sample consisted of peripheral blood, taken on day 0 of AZD1222 vaccination. Receptors were obtained from an adult in good health.

The chain has TRBV30 and TRBJ1-2, with D perhaps TRBD1 (6 bases). CDR3 size: 13 residues. Between the trimmed V and J ends, which lost 3 bases and 8 bases, there was a span of 16 bases. The germline gives CDR1 GTSNPN, CDR2 SVGIG (reference sequence). The CDR3 DNA follows: TGTGCCTGGAGGGACGCAGGGGTTGGGGGCTACACCTTC. Translation: CAWRDAGVGGYTF.

This clone occurred a few times. The chain joins TRBV2 to TRBJ1-1; 8 bases agree with TRBD1. V shed 2 bases, J shed 7 bases, and the junction held 6 bases outside the gene matches. The germline V gene encodes CDR1 SNHLY and CDR2 FYNNEI. The CDR3 is 14 residues long. The CDR3 spells CASSESRGPNEAFF. DNA of the CDR3: TGTGCCAGCAGTGAATCCAGGGGGCCGAATGAAGCTTTCTTT.